This entry lists 32 T cell receptor beta chains sequenced from one sample in a study of T cell changes during pregnancy in multiple sclerosis. Libraries were prepared by immunoSEQ multiplex PCR; TCRdb keeps only in-frame clonotypes and omits some of them. There are 30,000 to 45,000 clones in the sample; around 90% occur only once, and approximately 0.44% lies in the top ten. Source: CD4+ T cells from peripheral blood mononuclear cells, taken in the third trimester of pregnancy. These TCRs come from a female donor with multiple sclerosis, enrolled in a pregnancy study.

V usage is TRBV28 and J usage is TRBJ1-2; D is unresolved. Trimming took 8 bases from V and 5 from J, leaving 12 bases between them. The CDR3 sequence is 12 residues long. CDR1 is MDHEN and CDR2 is SYDVKM in the germline V gene. CDR3 DNA sequence: TGTGCCAGCGGAGGACGGGTGTATGGCTACACCTTC. It codes for CASGGRVYGYTF.

The J gene is TRBJ2-3, the V gene TRBV5-1; maybe TRBD2 (5 bases). The V and J ends lost 0 bases and 0 bases respectively, with 11 bases between them. Per the germline V gene, CDR1 is SGHRS and CDR2 is YFSETQ. CDR3 length equals 16 residues. The CDR3 coding sequence is TGCGCCAGCAGCTTGGGAGGGTTTACTAGCACAGATACGCAGTATTTT. It codes for CASSLGGFTSTDTQYF.

A single count supports this clone. The CDR3 nucleotides read TGCGCCAGCAGCCAGGAAGGGACTAGCGGGGCCTACAATGAGCAGTTCTTC. Residues: CASSQEGTSGAYNEQFF. V usage is TRBV5-1 and J usage is TRBJ2-1; TRBD2 agrees at 13 bases. The germline CDR1 and CDR2 sequences are SGHRS and YFSETQ. CDR3 length: 17 residues. The V gene end was trimmed by 4 bases and the J gene end by 2 bases; junction bases not matched to a gene: 6.

The chain employs TRBV4-1 and TRBJ1-6, with D hard to call. CDR3 length equals 14 residues. The V gene's germline CDR1 is MGHRA and CDR2 YSYEKL. Trimming removed 0 bases from V and 6 bases from J, with 6 bases in between. The CDR3 coding sequence is TGCGCCAGCAGCCAAGACAGGTCTAATTCACCCCTCCACTTT. This codes for CASSQDRSNSPLHF.

This chain connects TRBV15 to TRBJ2-7, with a tentative D call TRBD1 (5 bases). This CDR3 region has 13 residues. From germline, CDR1 is LNHNV and CDR2 YYDKDF (reference sequence). V was pared by 0 bases and J by 5 bases, with 8 bases between. CDR3 sequence (DNA): TGTGCCACCAGCAGAGACAGGGTCCACGAGCAGTACTTC. Its protein product is CATSRDRVHEQYF. The entire variable domain, with the rest obtained from reference TRBV15 and TRBJ2-7, is as follows: DAMVIQNPRYQVTQFGKPVTLSCSQTLNHNVMYWYQQKSSQAPKLLFHYYDKDFNNEADTPDNFQSRRPNTSFCFLDIRSPGLGDTAMYLCATSRDRVHEQYFGPGTRLTVT.

This clone occurred a few times. This chain joins TRBV18 and TRBJ1-5, with D tentatively TRBD1 (6 bases). The CDR3 is 14 residues long. V was shortened by 1 base and J by 7 bases, with 11 bases between the two germline ends. Germline lookup yields CDR1 KGHSH and CDR2 LQKENI. The CDR3 DNA reads TGTGCCAGCTCACCACAGGACAGTAGACAGCCCCAGCATTTT. This translates into CASSPQDSRQPQHF.

This clone has just a few counts. CDR3 amino acids: CASSPRYRGYGYTF. The DNA for the CDR3 is TGTGCCAGCAGCCCCCGATACAGGGGCTATGGCTACACCTTC. The rearrangement links TRBV11-2 to TRBJ1-2; 7 nucleotides match TRBD1. Germline assignment: CDR1 SGHAT and CDR2 FQNNGV. The V gene end was trimmed by 5 bases and the J gene end by 4 bases; junction bases not matched to a gene: 7. This CDR3 has 14 amino acids.

This chain links TRBV15 with TRBJ1-4; 8 bases are a match to TRBD1. Germline V gene lookup returns CDR1 LNHNV and CDR2 YYDKDF (reference sequence). V dropped 5 bases and J dropped 5; count of bases not matched to a gene: 4. The CDR3 contains 14 residues. CDR3 in amino acids: CATSGRGLNEKLFF. DNA for the CDR3: TGTGCCACCAGCGGCAGGGGGCTGAATGAAAAACTGTTTTTT.

CDR3 loop: CASTSGDPTEAFF. The DNA of the CDR3 is TGTGCCAGCACCTCGGGGGATCCCACTGAAGCTTTCTTT. The chain links TRBV25-1 to TRBJ1-1; a possible D gene is TRBD1 (5 bases). V was shortened by 7 bases and J by 4 bases, with 13 bases between the two germline ends. This CDR3 region has 13 residues. The germline gives CDR1 MGHDK, CDR2 SYGVNS.

The chain recombines TRBV27 with TRBJ1-2; D is possibly TRBD1 (5 bases). The CDR3 loop spans 13 amino acids. V dropped 1 base and J dropped 6 bases, with 9 bases sitting between them. Germline V gives CDR1 MNHEY, CDR2 SMNVEV (reference sequence). The CDR3 coding sequence is TGTGCCAGCAGTTTATTCCAGGGCGATGGCTACACCTTC. It codes for CASSLFQGDGYTF.

The chain is built from TRBV15 and TRBJ2-1, with 12 positions matching TRBD2. The V gene's germline CDR1 is LNHNV and CDR2 YYDKDF (reference sequence). CDR3 length: 15 residues. Trimming removed 2 bases from V and 7 bases from J; junction bases left unmatched: 3. Here the CDR3 reads CATSRWTSGINEQFF. CDR3 bases: TGTGCCACCAGCAGATGGACTAGCGGGATAAATGAGCAGTTCTTC.

The V and J genes are TRBV9 and TRBJ1-2; 7 positions match TRBD1. Trimming removed 2 bases from V and 4 bases from J; junction bases left unmatched: 8. Germline V gene data show CDR1 as SGDLS and CDR2 as YYNGEE. The CDR3 length is 15 residues. The DNA for the CDR3 is TGTGCCAGCAGCGTGTCAGGGGGTCTTGTCTATGGCTACACCTTC. It encodes CASSVSGGLVYGYTF. Using reference TRBV9 and TRBJ1-2 for the parts outside the CDR3, the full variable domain is DSGVTQTPKHLITATGQRVTLRCSPRSGDLSVYWYQQSLDQGLQFLIQYYNGEERAKGNILERFSAQQFPDLHSELNLSSLELGDSALYFCASSVSGGLVYGYTFGSGTRLTVV.

V gene TRBV5-8 combines with J gene TRBJ1-3; 10 positions agree with TRBD1. V lost 5 bases to trimming and J lost 3 bases; unmatched junction nucleotides: 5. The CDR3 spans 15 residues. Germline V lookup: CDR1 SGHTS, CDR2 YDEGEE. The CDR3 protein is CASRRGQGSGNTIYF. The CDR3 nucleotides are TGTGCCAGCAGACGGGGACAGGGGAGTGGAAACACCATATATTTT.

This clone turned up a few times. V gene TRBV4-1 combines with J gene TRBJ1-5; D remains unclear. Germline V gene data show CDR1 as MGHRA and CDR2 as YSYEKL. Deletions cut 3 bases from V and 7 bases from J, with 13 bases between. The CDR3 length is 14 residues. CDR3 in DNA: TGCGCCAGCAGCCAGCCGGGTTCTAAACAGCCCCAGCATTTT. Translated: CASSQPGSKQPQHF.

The chain joins TRBV11-1 to TRBJ2-7, with TRBD1 matching 7 bases. Per germline, CDR1 SGHAT and CDR2 FQDESV (reference sequence). V shed 5 bases and J 2 bases; nucleotides not matched to a gene: 3. CDR3 length: 13 amino acids. The CDR3 sequence: CASSIQGTYEQYF. CDR3 bases: TGTGCCAGCAGCATACAGGGGACCTACGAGCAGTACTTC.

This rearrangement joins TRBV5-1 to TRBJ2-5; 7 positions agree with TRBD2. The CDR3 totals 17 residues. Per germline, CDR1 SGHRS and CDR2 YFSETQ. Losses at the gene ends were 5 bases for V and 1 base for J; bases not matched to a gene: 14. CDR3 residues: CASSVSPSGPFQETQYF. The CDR3 nucleotides read TGCGCCAGCAGTGTGTCCCCTAGCGGACCGTTCCAAGAGACCCAGTACTTC.

V gene TRBV28 combines with J gene TRBJ2-7, with D possibly matching TRBD2 (7 bases). The germline V gene has CDR1 MDHEN and CDR2 SYDVKM. CDR3 length: 15 residues. Trimming took off 2 bases at V and 3 bases at J, with 14 bases between the two ends. CDR3 bases: TGTGCCAGCAGTTTACGGGGAGGGGGAATCTACGAGCAGTACTTC. The encoded protein is CASSLRGGGIYEQYF.

This rearrangement joins TRBV7-9 to TRBJ2-7; no clear D. CDR3 length: 15 residues. Germline CDR1 reads SEHNR; CDR2 reads FQNEAQ (reference sequence). Trimming took 1 base from V and 5 from J, leaving 15 bases between them. DNA for the CDR3: TGTGCCAGCAGCTTAGTTGTTTCTAGTATACACGAGCAGTACTTC. Encoded protein: CASSLVVSSIHEQYF.

The chain couples TRBV7-8 to TRBJ2-3; 11 nucleotides align to TRBD2. The CDR3 length is 16 residues. Germline values: CDR1 SGHVS, CDR2 FQNEAQ. The V segment lost 6 bases and the J segment 2 bases; nucleotides outside the gene matches: 7. The CDR3 coding sequence is TGTGCCAGCAGACCCCTACTAGCGGGAGTCACAGATACGCAGTATTTT. It specifies CASRPLLAGVTDTQYF. The variable domain in full, with the rest retrieved from reference TRBV7-8 and TRBJ2-3, is GAGVSQSPRYKVAKRGQDVALRCDPISGHVSLFWYQQALGQGPEFLTYFQNEAQLDKSGLPSDRFFAERPEGSVSTLKIQRTQQEDSAVYLCASRPLLAGVTDTQYFGPGTRLTVL.

The V call is TRBV27, the J call TRBJ2-1; D not resolved. The ends were cut back, 4 bases at V and 9 bases at J, with 13 bases in the middle. The length of the CDR3 is 13 residues. Germline CDR1 is MNHEY and CDR2 is SMNVEV (reference sequence). CDR3 sequence (DNA): TGTGCCAGCAGTTCCCCACTTTACGGTGAGCAGTTCTTC. Amino acid sequence: CASSSPLYGEQFF.

The rearrangement links TRBV4-3 to TRBJ2-7; D unresolved. Looked up from germline, CDR1 is LGHNA and CDR2 is YSLEER. CDR3 length: 14 amino acids. Trimming left V 3 bases short and J 7 bases short, with 16 bases between. The CDR3, as DNA: TGCGCCAGCAGCCAGTCGGGTAGAGGTACGGAGCAGTACTTC. It yields the protein CASSQSGRGTEQYF.

This chain links TRBV28 with TRBJ2-1; no clear D gene. CDR1 MDHEN and CDR2 SYDVKM come from the germline V gene. The length of the CDR3 is 12 residues. Trimming left V 2 bases short and J 10 bases short, with 9 bases between. The CDR3 DNA reads as TGTGCCAGCAGTTTACTGGTCAGAGAGCAGTTCTTC. Its translation is CASSLLVREQFF.

This clone has just one count. This chain uses TRBV19 with TRBJ2-7, with D perhaps matching TRBD2 (5 bases). Trimming cost V 3 bases and J 3 bases, with 15 bases left between them. CDR3 size: 15 residues. CDR1 LNHDA and CDR2 SQIVND come from the germline V gene (reference sequence). Here the CDR3 reads CASSIGAESFYEQYF. The CDR3 region has the DNA TGTGCCAGTAGTATTGGAGCGGAGTCCTTCTACGAGCAGTACTTC.

This sequence joins TRBV21-1 and TRBJ1-4. TRBV21-1 is a listed pseudogene. The CDR3 length is 15 residues. CDR3 DNA: TGTGCCAGCTTTGTATCGGGGGGCCCCTATGAAAAACTGTTTTTT. Its translation: CASFVSGGPYEKLFF.

The J gene is TRBJ1-5, the V gene TRBV6-6, with D uncertain. This CDR3 contains 13 residues. Germline loops: CDR1 MNHNY, CDR2 SVGAGI (reference sequence). Deletions cut 8 bases from V and 6 bases from J, with 14 bases between. The CDR3, as DNA: TGTGCCAGCTATGACACGTCAGGTCAGCCCCAGCATTTT. Protein: CASYDTSGQPQHF.

The chain uses TRBV9 and TRBJ1-4; 7 bases are a match to TRBD1. There are 15 residues in the CDR3. The V gene's germline CDR1 is SGDLS and CDR2 YYNGEE. V gave up 0 bases and J gave up 5 bases; unmatched junction bases: 4. The CDR3 region is CASSVGTGRNEKLFF. The CDR3 nucleotides are TGTGCCAGCAGCGTAGGGACAGGACGCAATGAAAAACTGTTTTTT.

The CDR3 protein is CASRKQGVEQYF. The CDR3 DNA reads TGTGCCAGCAGGAAACAGGGCGTCGAGCAGTACTTC. The chain uses TRBV2 and TRBJ2-7; TRBD1 might be the D (6 bases). CDR3 length equals 12 residues. Germline loops: CDR1 SNHLY, CDR2 FYNNEI. The germline V and J ends were trimmed by 6 bases and 6 bases, with 12 bases remaining between them.

This chain joins TRBV9 and TRBJ1-3; TRBD1 matches at 7 bases. V was pared by 3 bases and J by 4 bases, with 4 bases of the junction left unmatched. Germline assignment: CDR1 SGDLS and CDR2 YYNGEE. CDR3 length: 14 amino acids. CDR3 sequence (DNA): TGTGCCAGCAGCGGAGGGGGCACCGGAAACACCATATATTTT. As protein: CASSGGGTGNTIYF.

This clone has more than one count but fewer than ten. The chain joins TRBV13 to TRBJ2-7; 10 nucleotides align to TRBD2. V shed 7 bases, J shed 0 bases, and the junction held 12 bases outside the gene matches. The CDR3 runs to 17 residues. CDR1 and CDR2 from the germline V gene are PRHDT and FYEKMQ (reference sequence). CDR3 loop: CASTLRSGRLSSYEQYF. The DNA of the CDR3 is TGTGCCAGCACCCTACGTAGCGGGAGGCTAAGCTCCTACGAGCAGTACTTC.

The chain links TRBV7-3 to TRBJ1-1; 8 positions match TRBD1. Trimming at V came to 5 bases and at J to 1 base, leaving 3 bases not matched to a gene. CDR3 length: 14 residues. Germline values: CDR1 SGHTA, CDR2 FQGTGA. CDR3 protein: CASSPDRANTEAFF. The CDR3 DNA reads TGTGCCAGCAGCCCGGACAGGGCGAACACTGAAGCTTTCTTT.

The chain has TRBV7-2 and TRBJ2-5; weak D call: TRBD1 (6 bases). The CDR3 spans 14 residues. Looked up from germline, CDR1 is SGHTA and CDR2 is FQGNSA. Trimming stripped 3 bases from V and 5 bases from J, with 13 bases between. The CDR3 spells CASSFGQPWETQYF. The CDR3 DNA sequence: TGTGCCAGCAGCTTTGGACAGCCTTGGGAGACCCAGTACTTC.

This chain connects TRBV4-3 to TRBJ2-2, with D possibly TRBD1 on 6 matching bases. Trimming took 4 bases from V and 4 from J, leaving 10 bases between them. This CDR3 contains 14 residues. Looked up from germline, CDR1 is LGHNA and CDR2 is YSLEER. The CDR3 nucleotides read TGCGCCAGCAGCCCAGGGGCGCGCACCGGGGAGCTGTTTTTT. The encoded protein is CASSPGARTGELFF.